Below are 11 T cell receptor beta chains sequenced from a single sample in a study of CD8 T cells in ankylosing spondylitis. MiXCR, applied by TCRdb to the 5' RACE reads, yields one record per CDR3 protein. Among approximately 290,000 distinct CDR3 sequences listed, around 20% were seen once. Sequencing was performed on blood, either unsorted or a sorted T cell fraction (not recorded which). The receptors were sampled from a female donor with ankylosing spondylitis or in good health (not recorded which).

The CDR3 loop reads CATSDPRQGAGTDTQYF. CDR3 DNA: TGTGCCACCAGTGATCCTCGACAGGGAGCGGGCACAGATACGCAGTATTTT. The rearrangement links TRBV24-1 to TRBJ2-3, with TRBD1 matching over 7 bases. J lost 1 base, V lost 3 bases, and 9 bases had no gene match. The CDR3 contains 17 residues. CDR1 and CDR2 (germline): KGHDR, SFDVKD.

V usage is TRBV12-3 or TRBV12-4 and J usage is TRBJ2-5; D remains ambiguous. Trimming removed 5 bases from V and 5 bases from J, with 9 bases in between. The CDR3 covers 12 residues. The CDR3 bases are TGTGCCAGCAGTAAAGGATGGGAGACCCAGTACTTC. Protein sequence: CASSKGWETQYF.

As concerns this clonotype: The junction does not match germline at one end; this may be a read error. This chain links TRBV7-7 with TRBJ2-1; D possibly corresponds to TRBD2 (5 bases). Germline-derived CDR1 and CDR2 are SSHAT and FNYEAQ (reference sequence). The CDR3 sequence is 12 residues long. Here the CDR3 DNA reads TGTGCTAGCAGCAACGGACGGGGTGAGCAGTTCTTC. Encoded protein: CASSNGRGEQFF.

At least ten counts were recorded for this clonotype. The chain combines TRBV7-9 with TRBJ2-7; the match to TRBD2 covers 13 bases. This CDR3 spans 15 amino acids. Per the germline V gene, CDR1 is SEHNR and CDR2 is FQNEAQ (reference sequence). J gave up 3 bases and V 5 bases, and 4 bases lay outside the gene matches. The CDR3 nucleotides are TGTGCCAGCAGCACCAGGACTAGCGGGAGCTACGAGCAGTACTTC. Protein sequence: CASSTRTSGSYEQYF.

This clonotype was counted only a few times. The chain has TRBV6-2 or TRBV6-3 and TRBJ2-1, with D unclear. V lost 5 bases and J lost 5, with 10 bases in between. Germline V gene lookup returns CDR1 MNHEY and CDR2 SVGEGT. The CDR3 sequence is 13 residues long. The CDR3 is CASSPDSHNEQFF. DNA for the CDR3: TGTGCCAGCAGTCCCGATTCCCACAATGAGCAGTTCTTC.

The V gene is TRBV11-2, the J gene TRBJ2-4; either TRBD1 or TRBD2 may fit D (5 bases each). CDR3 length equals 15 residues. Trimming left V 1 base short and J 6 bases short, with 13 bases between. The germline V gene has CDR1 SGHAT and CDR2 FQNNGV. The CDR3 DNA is TGTGCCAGCAGCTTAGTGAGGGGATCGCGAAACATTCAGTACTTC. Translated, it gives CASSLVRGSRNIQYF.

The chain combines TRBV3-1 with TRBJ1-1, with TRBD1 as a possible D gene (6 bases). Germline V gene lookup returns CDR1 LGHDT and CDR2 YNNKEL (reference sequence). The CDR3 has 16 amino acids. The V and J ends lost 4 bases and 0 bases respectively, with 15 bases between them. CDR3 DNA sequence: TGTGCCAGCAGCCTAAACAGGGCGGTTATGAACACTGAAGCTTTCTTT. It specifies CASSLNRAVMNTEAFF.

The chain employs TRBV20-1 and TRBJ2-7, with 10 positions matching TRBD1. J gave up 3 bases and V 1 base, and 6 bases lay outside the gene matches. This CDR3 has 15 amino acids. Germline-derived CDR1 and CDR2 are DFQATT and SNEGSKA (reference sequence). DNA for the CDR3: TGCAGTGCTAGAGCGAGGACAGGGGGTAACTACGAGCAGTACTTC. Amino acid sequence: CSARARTGGNYEQYF.

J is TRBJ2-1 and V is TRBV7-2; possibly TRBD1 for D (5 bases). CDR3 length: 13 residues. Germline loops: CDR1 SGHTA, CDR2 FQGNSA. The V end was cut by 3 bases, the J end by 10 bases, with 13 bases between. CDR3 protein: CASSLQGRWEQFF. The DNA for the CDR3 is TGTGCCAGCAGCTTGCAGGGTAGGTGGGAGCAGTTCTTC.

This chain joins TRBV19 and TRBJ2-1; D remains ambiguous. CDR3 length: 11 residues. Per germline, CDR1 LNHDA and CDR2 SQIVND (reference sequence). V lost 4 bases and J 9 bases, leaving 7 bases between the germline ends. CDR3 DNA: TGTGCCAGTAGTACGAAGGGTGAGCAGTTCTTC. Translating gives CASSTKGEQFF.

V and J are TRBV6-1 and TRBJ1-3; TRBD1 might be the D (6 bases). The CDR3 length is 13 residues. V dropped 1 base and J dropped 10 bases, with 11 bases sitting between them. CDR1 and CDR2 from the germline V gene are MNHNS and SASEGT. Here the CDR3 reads CASSEVVQGTIYF. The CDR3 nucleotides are TGTGCCAGCAGTGAAGTTGTCCAGGGGACCATATATTTT.